This TCR beta chain was found in a study of blood T cell repertoires in COVID-19. Study-level background: COVID-19 samples from acute and convalescent phases originated in the United States, Italy and Spain. PBMCs, B-cell-depleted T cells, or T cells were the source of the cDNA or gDNA that made up the material.

The repertoire was sequenced with immunoSEQ multiplex PCR; TCRdb's copy has only in-frame clones and lacks some. The profile shows hundreds of thousands of clones, almost 90% of them singletons. The CDR3 runs to 14 residues. Per the germline V gene, CDR1 is KGHDR and CDR2 is SFDVKD. Trimming took 3 bases from V and 3 from J, leaving 10 bases between them. This clonotype originated in a woman in her seventies with COVID-19, enrolled during active disease. The V and J genes are TRBV24-1 and TRBJ2-5; maybe TRBD1 (5 bases). The source material was peripheral blood. The chain's CDR3 is CATSDRTGEETQYF. The CDR3 DNA sequence: TGTGCCACCAGTGATCGCACAGGAGAAGAGACCCAGTACTTC.